The T cell receptor beta chain under discussion was sequenced for a study of T-cell memory formation after mild COVID-19. This CDR3 spans 13 amino acids. The germline V gene has CDR1 KGHSH and CDR2 LQKENI. V shed 8 bases, J shed 5 bases, and the junction held 1 base outside the gene matches. One entry per CDR3 protein, called by TCRdb with MiXCR from the 5' RACE reads. The sample shows 500,000 to 600,000 distinct CDR3 sequences, about a sixth of them seen only once. Material for sequencing was PBMCs or a T cell subset sorted from them (not recorded which). The rearrangement uses TRBV18 and TRBJ2-1; TRBD2 aligns across 12 bases. This TCR derives from an adult woman who had mild COVID-19 (a few samples of this study predate the infection). Cell type and time point are not known. CDR3 coding DNA: TGTGCCAGCCCTAGCGGGAGGGACAATGAGCAGTTCTTC. This sequence encodes CASPSGRDNEQFF. The full variable domain, in which reference TRBV18 and TRBJ2-1 provide the parts outside the CDR3, is NAGVMQNPRHLVRRRGQEARLRCSPMKGHSHVYWYRQLPEEGLKFMVYLQKENIIDESGMPKERFSAEFPKEGPSILRIQQVVRGDSAAYFCASPSGRDNEQFFGPGTRLTVL.